What follows is one T cell receptor beta chain and its context. The CDR3 loop spans 11 amino acids. Germline CDR1 reads DFQATT; CDR2 reads SNEGSKA (reference sequence). Trimming pared 6 bases from V and 8 bases from J, leaving 13 bases between. The sample comes from a study of Ad26.COV2.S vaccination and SARS-CoV-2 variants. Some clones are missing from TCRdb's copy, which holds only in-frame ones; the method was immunoSEQ multiplex PCR. This sample has around 340,000 clones, with around 89% found just once. The treatment is: 15 to 20 received Ad26.COV2.S at low or high dose, single or two shots; about 5 received placebo; per-sample allocation not given. Sampling was performed 63 days after the first vaccine or placebo injection. It was Wuhan-strain SARS-CoV-2 spike that the Ad26 vaccine vector expressed.

The starting material was peripheral blood, obtained in a trial of Ad26.COV2.S vaccine versus placebo. V usage is TRBV20-1 and J usage is TRBJ1-2, with D possibly matching TRBD1 (6 bases). This TCR was sampled from a person between 18 and 65 years old who received the Ad26.COV2.S COVID-19 vaccine or a placebo. This chain's CDR3 is CSALQGSGYTF. CDR3 DNA: TGCAGTGCCCTACAGGGATCCGGCTACACCTTC.